This T cell receptor (beta chain) was profiled in a study of CD8 T cells in Susac syndrome (dated by TCRdb to between 2018 and 2020). About the study as a whole: Repertoire sequencing was used to test whether CD8+ T cell activation and differentiation in Susac syndrome was antigen driven. The clonality of the CD8+ T cell repertoire was compared across approximately 11 healthy donors, around 14 Susac syndrome patients and about 16 multiple sclerosis patients. Broader findings and caveats from the paper: The number of individuals in the TCR sequencing and HLA analysis was recognized as being relatively small.

High-throughput TCR beta sequencing profiled peripheral blood CD8+ and CD4+ T cells from healthy donors, Susac syndrome patients and multiple sclerosis patients. The healthy donors served as controls matched for age and sex. Bulk CD8+ and CD4+ T cells were purified by magnetic negative isolation, whereas CD8+ TEMRA cells were enriched by FACS. Blood was collected in EDTA tubes and processed within 24 hours, with PBMCs isolated through density gradient centrifugation. PBMCs intended for TCR sequencing were cryopreserved in liquid nitrogen and thawed later in a water bath at 37 degrees C. The sorted or isolated CD4+, CD8+ and CD8+ TEMRA cells reached a purity of at least 90%. Comment on this clonotype: Its antigen has not been determined. Qualities for individual bases were not recorded, and no much larger clone is one base off.

RNA was extracted with the RNeasy kit and roughly 0.5 to 1 ug was reverse transcribed using random hexamers. The immunoSEQ multiplex PCR assay, which covers 54 Vbeta and 13 Jbeta segments, was used to amplify TCR beta CDR3 regions. PCR amplification bias was corrected by using a synthetic template baseline for primer optimization and computational correction. From the authors' description of their analysis: Reads were annotated to V, D and J genes according to IMGT and were analyzed with immunoSEQ Analyzer, with only productive sequences retained. Clonality was computed as one minus Shannon entropy normalized by log2 of the number of productive unique sequences. Public and private clones were assessed among the 100 most prevalent clones of each patient and control. Susac-specific clones were defined as absent from healthy and MS cohorts, about 1,000 published viral clones and other ImmuneACCESS disease sequences. TCRdb ran its own pipeline on the public reads, namely fastp trimming at Q25 and MiXCR clone calling, and kept in-frame beta chains. Identical CDR3 proteins give one entry, which carries the most common genes and DNA. These V and J calls are TCRdb output, not the study's own analysis. For this sample there are 65,000 to 75,000 distinct CDR3 sequences; around 93% appear just once. Together, the top ten hold about 0.25% of the sample.

Sequenced: CD8+ T cells from PBMCs. The TCR sequence derives from a human donor in good health.

DNA sequence: TGTGCCAGCAGCTTAGAGGGAAGGCCCGAAACCCAGTACTTC. It codes for CASSLEGRPETQYF. The chain links TRBV7-9 with TRBJ2-5, with an unclear D gene assignment. The trim is 1 base for V and 8 bases for J, with a gap of 14 bases between the germline ends. The germline V gene encodes CDR1 SEHNR and CDR2 FQNEAQ (reference sequence). There are 14 amino acids in the CDR3, from cysteine to phenylalanine inclusive. Here the CDR3 DNA is all that survives: 42 bases in frame from base 1.